The clone carrying this TCR beta chain has a handful of counts. TCRdb redid the calling of the RT-PCR reads with MiXCR, one entry per CDR3 protein. Counted here are 500,000 to 700,000 distinct CDR3 sequences, around 25% occurring once; the ten biggest clones make up approximately 3%. These data originate in a study of response to subunit inactivated influenza vaccine. V was trimmed by 1 base and J by 4 bases, leaving 10 bases between them. Germline V lookup: CDR1 MNHEY, CDR2 SVGAGI. The CDR3 has 14 amino acids. This same sample was also part of a study on T cells expressing NK-cell markers. This second study notes: UMI-tagged 5'RACE template switching yielded the TCR beta cDNA. The eight sequenced donors comprised seven who were HCMV-seropositive and one who was seronegative. As a fraction of CD8+ T cells, dominant NKG2C+ clonotypes reached about 1.0-8% in six or seven donors. Leadership of the CD3+CD56-NKG2C+ fraction also belonged to these clonotypes in several donors.

The V and J genes are TRBV6-5 and TRBJ2-5; D gene unclear. Source: CD4+ T cells sorted from PBMCs, taken less than 13 days after vaccination. The clonotype originates from a man between 50 and 59 years old who received an inactivated influenza vaccine. The CDR3 nucleotides are TGTGCCAGCAGTTACTGGGCACCAAGAGAGACCCAGTACTTC. Its protein product is CASSYWAPRETQYF.